This TCR beta chain was recovered during a study of cytomegalovirus exposure and HLA in healthy donors. Study-level findings and limits: Listed as cytomegalovirus-associated were over 150 TCR beta chains. Rarity characterized most TCR sequences, yet some public TCRs appeared in many donors. Reportedly, cytomegalovirus status was diagnosed with high sensitivity and specificity. CMV antigen specificity was confirmed in vitro for three CMV-associated chains.

Germline V CDR1 and CDR2: SGDLS, YYNGEE. V lost 2 bases, J lost 1 base, and 8 bases lay in between. This CDR3 contains 14 residues. TCRdb's copy holds only in-frame clones and misses some; the assay was immunoSEQ multiplex PCR. The repertoire holds 150,000 to 200,000 clones, roughly 86% seen once, with about 2.5% in the top ten. About this clone: Its antigen is unidentified.

The sequence came from a young man in good health and CMV-seropositive. V usage is TRBV9 and J usage is TRBJ2-3; D is undetermined. Specimen: PBMCs. The CDR3, as DNA: TGTGCCAGCAGCGTCGGGTCGGGCACAGATACGCAGTATTTT. It codes for CASSVGSGTDTQYF. The variable domain in full, completed from reference TRBV9 and TRBJ2-3, reads DSGVTQTPKHLITATGQRVTLRCSPRSGDLSVYWYQQSLDQGLQFLIQYYNGEERAKGNILERFSAQQFPDLHSELNLSSLELGDSALYFCASSVGSGTDTQYFGPGTRLTVL.